The text below deals with one T cell receptor beta chain. This record belongs to a study of blood T cell repertoires in COVID-19. The study drew participants aged about 18 to 89 years from roughly 25 US areas. Cohorts were based on clinical histories the participants reported. Sequencing was performed with immunoSEQ multiplex PCR; in TCRdb, only in-frame clones are kept and a portion is missing. The top ten hold 10% of the sample, which has 200,000 to 250,000 clones, over 80% seen once. The length of the CDR3 is 13 residues. V lost 4 bases to trimming and J lost 4 bases; unmatched junction nucleotides: 4. Germline values: CDR1 GTSNPN, CDR2 SVGIG (reference sequence).

Sequenced input: PBMCs or T cells enriched from blood (not recorded which). This receptor was obtained from a man aged 18 to 29 with acute COVID-19. V gene TRBV30 combines with J gene TRBJ1-2; 9 bases align to TRBD1. The CDR3 sequence is CAWITGGGYGYTF. In nucleotides, the CDR3 is TGTGCCTGGATTACAGGGGGCGGCTATGGCTACACCTTC.